A single sample is the source of the 25 T cell receptor beta chains below, sequenced in a study of neurological immune-mediated disorders. This sample's time point: longitudinal time-point 3. TCRdb reprocessed the 5' RACE reads with MiXCR, giving one entry per CDR3 protein. The repertoire holds fewer than 110,000 distinct CDR3 sequences, with more than 10% as singletons. The sequencing input was PBMCs. All receptors derive from a female donor with HTLV-1-associated myelopathy (HAM/TSP).

The chain links TRBV5-1 to TRBJ1-3, with D possibly being TRBD1 (6 bases). V lost 3 bases to trimming and J lost 4 bases, with 17 bases between them. The CDR3 has 16 residues. Germline loops: CDR1 SGHRS, CDR2 YFSETQ. DNA of the CDR3: TGCGCCAGCAGCTCCCAAACAGGGACGGGAGGAAACACCATATATTTT. It translates to CASSSQTGTGGNTIYF.

Details on this clonotype: A much bigger clone sits one base away, suggesting this may be a read error. V gene TRBV3-1 combines with J gene TRBJ2-1, with TRBD2 matching over 8 bases. Germline lookup yields CDR1 LGHDT and CDR2 YNNKEL (reference sequence). The CDR3 spans 18 residues. The CDR3 protein is CASGQPRGAGVTYNEQFF. Written as DNA, the CDR3 is TGTGCCAGCGGCCAACCCCGGGGAGCGGGGGTTACCTACAATGAGCAGTTCTTC.

In this sample, this clonotype turned up many times. The J gene is TRBJ2-1, the V gene TRBV5-1, with unresolved D. The CDR3 has 15 residues. CDR1 is SGHRS, CDR2 YFSETQ, per germline. Trimming stripped 3 bases from V and 1 base from J, with 11 bases between. The CDR3 coding sequence is TGCGCCAGCAGCTCCGGAAAATTGTCCTACAATGAGCAGTTCTTC. Its protein product is CASSSGKLSYNEQFF. Filled out from reference TRBV5-1 and TRBJ2-1, the complete variable domain reads KAGVTQTPRYLIKTRGQQVTLSCSPISGHRSVSWYQQTPGQGLQFLFEYFSETQRNKGNFPGRFSGRQFSNSRSEMNVSTLELGDSALYLCASSSGKLSYNEQFFGPGTRLTVL.

There are many counts of this clonotype. This chain uses TRBV20-1 with TRBJ2-2; tentatively, D is TRBD1 (5 bases). Germline V CDR1 and CDR2: DFQATT, SNEGSKA (reference sequence). The CDR3 has 14 amino acids. The ends were cut back, 3 bases at V and 3 bases at J, with 11 bases in the middle. The CDR3 loop reads CSARTVLDTGELFF. In DNA form, the CDR3 reads TGCAGTGCTAGGACAGTCTTGGACACCGGGGAGCTGTTTTTT.

There are many counts of this clonotype. The rearrangement uses TRBV10-3 and TRBJ1-4; TRBD1 is a possible D gene (5 bases). Trimming took 10 bases from V and 11 from J, leaving 20 bases between them. The CDR3 extends over 13 amino acids. CDR1 and CDR2 from the germline V gene are ENHRY and SYGVKD. CDR3 bases: TGTGCCACCGGGGGAATACTGGATGGGAAACTGTTTTTT. It translates to CATGGILDGKLFF.

The count of this clonotype is one. The chain links TRBV12-3 or TRBV12-4 to TRBJ1-5; D uncertain. The V end lost 5 bases, the J end lost 4 bases, and 9 bases lay between the germline ends. The CDR3 sequence is 13 residues long. The CDR3 spells CASSTPVNQPQHF. For the CDR3, the DNA is TGTGCCAGCAGTACACCGGTGAATCAGCCCCAGCATTTT.

This clonotype came up many times. The chain recombines TRBV10-3 with TRBJ2-3; 10 bases agree with TRBD2. Germline CDR1 ENHRY, CDR2 SYGVKD. After removal of 0 bases from V and 8 bases from J, the junction contained 8 bases not matched to a gene. The CDR3 totals 16 residues. CDR3 sequence reads: CAISESTSGGAGTQYF. The CDR3, as DNA: TGTGCCATCAGTGAGTCGACCAGCGGGGGGGCAGGTACGCAGTATTTT.

The chain links TRBV5-1 to TRBJ2-7, with TRBD1 matching 7 bases. With 4 bases clipped from V and 0 bases from J, the junction kept 13 bases outside the gene matches. Per germline, CDR1 SGHRS and CDR2 YFSETQ. This CDR3 is built from 17 residues. CDR3 nucleotide sequence: TGCGCCAGCAGCCAGAATAGGGACAGCCGGAGCTCCTACGAGCAGTACTTC. It specifies CASSQNRDSRSSYEQYF.

This clonotype was recorded at least ten times. V usage is TRBV7-3 and J usage is TRBJ2-7; TRBD2 aligns across 7 bases. Per the germline V gene, CDR1 is SGHTA and CDR2 is FQGTGA. The CDR3 length is 14 residues. The V segment lost 2 bases and the J segment 6 bases; nucleotides outside the gene matches: 7. CDR3 in DNA: TGTGCCAGCAGCTTACAAGGCTGGGAGGGCGAGCAGTACTTC. Its translation: CASSLQGWEGEQYF. Using reference TRBV7-3 and TRBJ2-7 for the parts outside the CDR3, the full variable domain is GAGVSQTPSNKVTEKGKYVELRCDPISGHTALYWYRQSLGQGPEFLIYFQGTGAADDSGLPNDRFFAVRPEGSVSTLKIQRTERGDSAVYLCASSLQGWEGEQYFGPGTRLTVT.

Comment on this clonotype: A much larger clone differs from this one at a single base, so this may be a read error. The chain carries TRBV20-1 and TRBJ2-7; TRBD1 agrees at 10 bases. The CDR3 consists of 16 residues. V trimming: 5 bases; J trimming: 2 bases; junction bases outside the gene matches: 12. Germline assignment: CDR1 DFQATT and CDR2 SNEGSKA (reference sequence). The CDR3 spells CSAPGTGAVGPYEQYF. Here the CDR3 DNA reads TGCAGTGCTCCCGGGACAGGGGCCGTAGGACCCTACGAGCAGTACTTC.

This clonotype is medium-sized in the sample. V usage is TRBV7-8 and J usage is TRBJ2-5; 7 nucleotides align to TRBD1. The germline V gene has CDR1 SGHVS and CDR2 FQNEAQ. This CDR3 is 17 amino acids long. V gave up 4 bases and J gave up 2 bases; unmatched junction bases: 13. The CDR3 nucleotides read TGTGCCAGCAGCTCGACAGGGTCGAAGGGGATACAAGAGACCCAGTACTTC. Translating it yields CASSSTGSKGIQETQYF.

This clonotype has ten or more counts. The chain couples TRBV20-1 to TRBJ2-6, with 12 bases matching TRBD1. V was clipped by 3 bases and J by 2 bases; unmatched bases: 2. This CDR3 region has 16 residues. CDR1 is DFQATT, CDR2 SNEGSKA, per germline (reference sequence). CDR3 coding DNA: TGCAGTGCTAGGGGGACAGGGGGCGCTGGGGCCAACGTCCTGACTTTC. Translated: CSARGTGGAGANVLTF.

This clonotype was detected ten times or more. V usage is TRBV27 and J usage is TRBJ2-1, with 7 positions matching TRBD2. Losses at the gene ends were 0 bases for V and 3 bases for J; bases not matched to a gene: 2. This CDR3 comprises 15 residues. From germline, CDR1 is MNHEY and CDR2 SMNVEV (reference sequence). The chain's CDR3 is CASSLSSGYYNEQFF. The CDR3 region has the DNA TGTGCCAGCAGTTTATCTAGCGGGTACTACAATGAGCAGTTCTTC.

Ten or more counts support this clonotype. The CDR3 loop is CASSFAGVSSYNEQFF. CDR3 DNA: TGCGCCAGCAGCTTTGCGGGGGTTAGCTCCTACAATGAGCAGTTCTTC. The rearrangement joins TRBV5-1 to TRBJ2-1, with 7 bases aligning to TRBD2. From germline, CDR1 is SGHRS and CDR2 YFSETQ. V shed 2 bases and J 0 bases; nucleotides not matched to a gene: 5. The CDR3 contains 16 residues. The whole variable domain, filled in from reference TRBV5-1 and TRBJ2-1, reads KAGVTQTPRYLIKTRGQQVTLSCSPISGHRSVSWYQQTPGQGLQFLFEYFSETQRNKGNFPGRFSGRQFSNSRSEMNVSTLELGDSALYLCASSFAGVSSYNEQFFGPGTRLTVL.

This clonotype was observed at least ten times. This rearrangement joins TRBV20-1 to TRBJ2-3; TRBD2 might be the D (6 bases). CDR3 length equals 17 residues. Germline values: CDR1 DFQATT, CDR2 SNEGSKA (reference sequence). V was cut by 1 base and J by 6 bases, with 23 bases left in between. The CDR3 sequence: CSARGATGTHGGDTQYF. DNA of the CDR3: TGCAGTGCTAGAGGCGCGACCGGGACCCATGGGGGGGATACGCAGTATTTT.

This clonotype occurred many times. The CDR3 is CASSLDLTAGWEQYF. The CDR3 bases are TGCGCCAGCAGCTTGGATCTCACGGCCGGTTGGGAGCAGTACTTC. The rearrangement uses TRBV5-1 and TRBJ2-7; unclear D gene. Trimming stripped 0 bases from V and 7 bases from J, with 17 bases between. The CDR3 runs to 15 residues. The germline CDR1 and CDR2 sequences are SGHRS and YFSETQ.

This clonotype was seen ten or more times. The chain uses TRBV3-1 and TRBJ2-4; unclear D gene. The CDR3 is 11 residues long. Germline CDR1 and CDR2: LGHDT and YNNKEL (reference sequence). Trimming pared 0 bases from V and 8 bases from J, leaving 2 bases between. The chain's CDR3 is CASSQEHIQYF. CDR3 nucleotides: TGTGCCAGCAGCCAAGAACACATTCAGTACTTC.

This clonotype was recorded at least ten times. The CDR3 protein is CASRGQGLPSNQPQHF. CDR3 nucleotide sequence: TGTGCCAGCAGGGGACAGGGGCTCCCTTCAAATCAGCCCCAGCATTTT. The V and J genes are TRBV28 and TRBJ1-5; 10 bases line up with TRBD1. Germline CDR1 reads MDHEN; CDR2 reads SYDVKM. The CDR3 has 16 amino acids. V trimming: 6 bases; J trimming: 4 bases; junction bases outside the gene matches: 9.

This clonotype showed up many times. V gene TRBV20-1 combines with J gene TRBJ2-7; tentatively, D is TRBD1 (5 bases). V was clipped by 4 bases and J by 7 bases, with 23 bases between them. CDR3 length equals 15 residues. Germline V gene data show CDR1 as DFQATT and CDR2 as SNEGSKA (reference sequence). CDR3 residues: CSATEKNQGLREQYF. Here the CDR3 DNA reads TGCAGTGCTACCGAGAAAAACCAGGGTTTGAGGGAGCAGTACTTC.

This clonotype was detected many times. The rearrangement joins TRBV7-8 to TRBJ2-7; maybe TRBD1 (5 bases). Germline CDR1 reads SGHVS; CDR2 reads FQNEAQ. The CDR3 is 18 residues long. The V end was cut by 4 bases, the J end by 0 bases, with 22 bases between. This CDR3 reads CASSYYADPRGPSYEQYF. For the CDR3, the DNA is TGTGCCAGCAGCTATTACGCGGACCCTAGGGGTCCCTCCTACGAGCAGTACTTC.

This clonotype has at least ten counts. The chain is built from TRBV12-3 or TRBV12-4 and TRBJ2-3; the D is unclear. This CDR3 is 14 amino acids long. Trimming pared 2 bases from V and 5 bases from J, leaving 11 bases between. CDR3 sequence: CASSLRSGGDTQYF. The CDR3 DNA sequence: TGTGCCAGCAGTTTAAGGTCTGGTGGAGATACGCAGTATTTT.

V and J are TRBV5-5 and TRBJ2-2; TRBD1 is a possible D gene (8 bases). CDR1 is SGHKS and CDR2 is YYEKEE in the germline V gene (reference sequence). With 0 bases removed from V and 6 bases from J, the gap between germline ends came to 18 bases. The CDR3 totals 17 residues. The chain's CDR3 is CASSLAVGQGGAGELFF. In DNA, the CDR3 is TGTGCCAGCAGCTTGGCGGTCGGACAGGGAGGGGCCGGGGAGCTGTTTTTT.

This clonotype was recorded many times. The gene calls are TRBV12-3 or TRBV12-4 and TRBJ2-5; TRBD2 agrees at 8 bases. This CDR3 region has 15 residues. V dropped 3 bases and J dropped 1; count of bases not matched to a gene: 4. Here the CDR3 DNA reads TGTGCCAGCAGTTTGGGTAGCGGGACCCAAGAGACCCAGTACTTC. This codes for CASSLGSGTQETQYF.

CDR3 sequence reads: CATSNLRSSGANVLTF. CDR3 coding DNA: TGTGCCACCAGTAATCTGAGGAGCTCTGGGGCCAACGTCCTGACTTTC. This rearrangement joins TRBV24-1 to TRBJ2-6; no definite D call. V lost 6 bases and J lost 0, with 11 bases in between. Germline CDR1 and CDR2: KGHDR and SFDVKD. The CDR3 has 16 amino acids.

The rearrangement uses TRBV27 and TRBJ2-1; 11 nucleotides agree with TRBD2. There are 21 residues in the CDR3. Per germline, CDR1 MNHEY and CDR2 SMNVEV (reference sequence). After removal of 3 bases from V and 8 bases from J, the junction contained 24 bases not matched to a gene. CDR3 coding DNA: TGTGCCAGCAGTTTCAAGCACTTATGGACCCTGACTAGCGGGGTAAGGTATGAGCAGTTCTTC. Residues: CASSFKHLWTLTSGVRYEQFF.